These 26 T cell receptor beta chains came from one sample sequenced in a study of blood T cells in healthy people across ages. Alongside a J-beta primer mix, a sample-barcoded 5' primer served in a second PCR lasting about 7 to 11 cycles. TCRdb analysed the 5' RACE reads with MiXCR anew, one entry per CDR3 protein. The sample gives approximately 800,000 distinct CDR3 sequences, roughly 25% of which show up once; 2.5% to 3.5% is in the top ten. The sample was also reused in another study, on T cells of mothers and their children.

The sample was blood. These receptors were taken from a boy younger than 18 in good health.

This clonotype was seen more than once but under ten times. The chain combines TRBV20-1 with TRBJ2-7; D not resolved. The V gene lost 1 base and the J gene lost 0 bases, with 4 bases spanning the gap. The CDR3 runs to 12 residues. The germline V gene encodes CDR1 DFQATT and CDR2 SNEGSKA (reference sequence). The CDR3 here is CSARVNSYEQYF. CDR3 DNA: TGCAGTGCTAGAGTTAACTCCTACGAGCAGTACTTC.

This clonotype showed up just a few times. The chain has TRBV2 and TRBJ1-4, with 11 bases that match TRBD1. Per the germline V gene, CDR1 is SNHLY and CDR2 is FYNNEI. This CDR3 is 14 amino acids long. The V and J ends lost 8 bases and 6 bases, in that order; junction bases with no gene match: 5. The CDR3 reads CASDGQGADEKLFF. The CDR3 DNA is TGTGCCAGCGACGGACAGGGGGCGGATGAAAAACTGTTTTTT.

The chain combines TRBV7-2 with TRBJ2-1; 12 bases line up with TRBD2. Germline V gene lookup returns CDR1 SGHTA and CDR2 FQGNSA. Trimming cost V 5 bases and J 8 bases; bases outside gene matches: 7. This CDR3 region has 15 residues. In DNA form, the CDR3 reads TGTGCCAGCAGCGCTAGCGGGGGGGCTCTCGATGAGCAGTTCTTC. This encodes CASSASGGALDEQFF.

This chain connects TRBV12-3 or TRBV12-4 to TRBJ1-2; D not resolved. Trimming took 8 bases from V and 7 from J, leaving 17 bases between them. This CDR3 is 13 amino acids long. The CDR3 region is CASLTEGVGGYTF. The CDR3 DNA is TGTGCCAGCCTTACGGAAGGTGTTGGTGGCTACACCTTC.

This clonotype occurred a few times. The V call is TRBV30, the J call TRBJ2-5; 7 bases are shared with TRBD1. The closer fit of TRBJ2-7 to the DNA end suggests the J call may be wrong. In germline, CDR1 is GTSNPN, CDR2 SVGIG (reference sequence). The CDR3 runs to 14 residues. CDR3 nucleotide sequence: TGTGCCTGGAGGAGCGGTGACAGGGACCACGAGCAGTACTTC. Protein sequence: CAWRSGDRDHEQYF.

Only a few counts were recorded for this clonotype. A much larger clone lies one base from this, so it may be a read error. The chain links TRBV7-3 to TRBJ2-5; D gene uncertain. The CDR3 runs to 13 residues. The germline V and J ends were trimmed by 2 bases and 3 bases, with 7 bases remaining between them. In germline, CDR1 is SGHTA, CDR2 FQGTGA. CDR3 DNA sequence: TGTGCCAGCAGCTTAGGGTGGAAAGAGACCCAGTACTTC. It codes for CASSLGWKETQYF. Complete variable domain (other parts from reference TRBV7-3 and TRBJ2-5): GAGVSQTPSNKVTEKGKYVELRCDPISGHTALYWYRQSLGQGPEFLIYFQGTGAADDSGLPNDRFFAVRPEGSVSTLKIQRTERGDSAVYLCASSLGWKETQYFGPGTRLLVL.

This clonotype was recorded at least ten times. The chain recombines TRBV12-3 or TRBV12-4 with TRBJ2-1, with TRBD2 matching 12 bases. With 6 bases clipped from V and 4 bases from J, the junction kept 4 bases outside the gene matches. The CDR3 runs to 15 residues. CDR3 protein: CASRSTSGGYNEQFF. For the CDR3, the DNA is TGTGCCAGCAGGTCGACTAGCGGGGGTTACAATGAGCAGTTCTTC.

This clonotype was counted between two and nine times. The rearrangement uses TRBV10-2 and TRBJ1-6; D is possibly TRBD1 (5 bases). The germline gives CDR1 WSHSY, CDR2 SAAADI. Trimming stripped 6 bases from V and 7 bases from J, with 13 bases between. This CDR3 comprises 14 residues. CDR3 residues: CASSPGPGNSPLHF. CDR3 coding DNA: TGCGCCAGCAGCCCGGGGCCGGGGAATTCACCCCTCCACTTT.

The chain couples TRBV4-1 to TRBJ1-4, with no clear D. V was cut by 1 base and J by 1 base, with 7 bases left in between. The CDR3 contains 15 residues. Germline lookup yields CDR1 MGHRA and CDR2 YSYEKL. The CDR3 DNA follows: TGCGCCAGCAGCCAAGCTTTGGGAACTAATGAAAAACTGTTTTTT. Amino acid sequence: CASSQALGTNEKLFF.

V gene TRBV14 combines with J gene TRBJ1-6; D ambiguous. Looked up from germline, CDR1 is SGHDN and CDR2 is FVKESK. This CDR3 is 15 amino acids long. The V and J ends lost 1 base and 8 bases respectively, with 12 bases between them. This CDR3 reads CASSQVDPRDSPLHF. CDR3 in DNA: TGTGCCAGCAGCCAAGTGGACCCCCGTGATTCACCCCTCCACTTT.

The chain links TRBV2 to TRBJ1-6; 9 bases fit TRBD1. Germline CDR1 and CDR2: SNHLY and FYNNEI. V was pared by 5 bases and J by 8 bases, with 10 bases of the junction left unmatched. The CDR3 totals 16 residues. DNA for the CDR3: TGTGCCAGCAGTTTACAGGGGGCGTATGGTGATTCACCCCTCCACTTT. This sequence encodes CASSLQGAYGDSPLHF.

This chain links TRBV5-1 with TRBJ1-1, with TRBD1 as a possible D gene (6 bases). Germline CDR1 reads SGHRS; CDR2 reads YFSETQ. Trimming cost V 2 bases and J 0 bases, with 20 bases left between them. This CDR3 has 18 amino acids. Here the CDR3 reads CASSLRNDTGGLNTEAFF. In DNA form, the CDR3 reads TGCGCCAGCAGCTTACGGAACGACACGGGGGGGCTGAACACTGAAGCTTTCTTT.

This clonotype has just a few counts. V and J are TRBV19 and TRBJ1-1; D is unresolved. The CDR3 runs 20 residues. The V gene's germline CDR1 is LNHDA and CDR2 SQIVND (reference sequence). Trimming shortened V by 2 bases and J by 4 bases, and 29 bases separated the two germline ends. The CDR3 spells CASSITAPGRWASGGTEAFF. The CDR3 nucleotides read TGTGCCAGTAGTATAACGGCTCCTGGAAGGTGGGCCTCAGGCGGCACTGAAGCTTTCTTT.

The chain links TRBV5-1 to TRBJ2-5, with 10 bases fitting TRBD2. The CDR3 is 15 residues long. After removal of 0 bases from V and 11 bases from J, the junction contained 10 bases not matched to a gene. From germline, CDR1 is SGHRS and CDR2 YFSETQ. Here the CDR3 DNA reads TGCGCCAGCAGCTTGGGGGGGACTAGCGACGGGGAGCAGTACTTC. It translates to CASSLGGTSDGEQYF.

CDR3 residues: CASSLEGARSPLHF. The CDR3 nucleotides are TGTGCCAGCAGCTTAGAGGGGGCGAGGTCACCCCTCCACTTT. V gene TRBV7-9 combines with J gene TRBJ1-6, with 7 bases aligning to TRBD1. This CDR3 is 14 amino acids long. Germline CDR1 reads SEHNR; CDR2 reads FQNEAQ (reference sequence). Trimming cost V 1 base and J 10 bases; bases outside gene matches: 4. Full variable domain (outside the CDR3, taken from reference TRBV7-9 and TRBJ1-6): DTGVSQNPRHKITKRGQNVTFRCDPISEHNRLYWYRQTLGQGPEFLTYFQNEAQLEKSRLLSDRFSAERPKGSFSTLEIQRTEQGDSAMYLCASSLEGARSPLHFGNGTRLTVT.

This clonotype was counted a few times. The chain employs TRBV6-4 and TRBJ2-2; D perhaps matches TRBD2 (6 bases). Germline assignment: CDR1 MRHNA and CDR2 SNTAGT. The CDR3 is made up of 14 amino acids. V lost 9 bases and J lost 6, with 17 bases in between. CDR3 protein: CASQSGDRPGELFF. The CDR3 DNA reads TGTGCCAGTCAATCGGGGGATCGACCCGGGGAGCTGTTTTTT.

The chain joins TRBV7-9 to TRBJ1-2, with TRBD1 matching 7 bases. The junction had 10 bases not matched to a gene; V was cut back by 5 bases and J by 13 bases. Germline assignment: CDR1 SEHNR and CDR2 FQNEAQ (reference sequence). The CDR3 covers 12 residues. The CDR3 nucleotides are TGTGCCAGCAGCGCCACTCAGGGGGGCGGCACCTTC. It encodes CASSATQGGGTF.

This clonotype was seen a handful of times. The CDR3 bases are TGTGCCAGCAGTTTGACAGGGGTCTTCAATCAGCCCCAGCATTTT. It encodes CASSLTGVFNQPQHF. The rearrangement uses TRBV6-6 and TRBJ1-5, with 8 positions matching TRBD1. Trimming took 4 bases from V and 3 from J; bases not matched to a gene: 5. This CDR3 spans 15 amino acids. Germline values: CDR1 MNHNY, CDR2 SVGAGI (reference sequence).

This rearrangement joins TRBV7-9 to TRBJ2-6, with TRBD2 as a possible D gene (6 bases). Trimming removed 5 bases from V and 0 bases from J, with 11 bases in between. The CDR3 contains 16 residues. Germline V gene data show CDR1 as SEHNR and CDR2 as FQNEAQ (reference sequence). Written as DNA, the CDR3 is TGTGCCAGCAGCCCGGGAGCCAGCTCTGGGGCCAACGTCCTGACTTTC. Residues: CASSPGASSGANVLTF.

The rearrangement links TRBV6-5 to TRBJ2-1; TRBD1 matches at 8 bases. CDR3 length equals 14 residues. CDR1 is MNHEY, CDR2 SVGAGI, per germline. The ends lost 2 bases at V and 6 bases at J; junction bases unmatched: 3. Here the CDR3 DNA reads TGTGCCAGCAGTTACAAAGGACAGGGCAATGAGCAGTTCTTC. Its protein product is CASSYKGQGNEQFF.

The chain combines TRBV6-2 or TRBV6-3 with TRBJ2-1; 9 bases map to TRBD1. The CDR3 runs 13 residues. The trim removed 10 bases at V and 2 bases at J, leaving 3 bases unmatched. Germline CDR1 and CDR2: MNHEY and SVGEGT. CDR3 coding DNA: TGTGCCACGAGGACAGGGGCCTACAATGAGCAGTTCTTC. Its protein is CATRTGAYNEQFF.

In this sample, this clonotype turned up a few times. The rearrangement links TRBV20-1 to TRBJ2-5, with D possibly being TRBD1 or TRBD2 (5 bases each). Per germline, CDR1 DFQATT and CDR2 SNEGSKA (reference sequence). CDR3 size: 15 residues. The V end was cut by 1 base, the J end by 0 bases, with 12 bases between. CDR3 sequence reads: CSARVGGSYQETQYF. In DNA, the CDR3 is TGCAGTGCTAGAGTTGGGGGTTCGTACCAAGAGACCCAGTACTTC.

The table lists this clonotype with many counts. This sequence joins TRBV27 and TRBJ1-5; D unresolved. The CDR3 has 13 residues. Germline-derived CDR1 and CDR2 are MNHEY and SMNVEV (reference sequence). Between the trimmed V and J ends, which lost 5 bases and 4 bases, there was a span of 9 bases. The CDR3 region is CASSRVGNQPQHF. The CDR3, as DNA: TGTGCCAGCAGTCGGGTGGGGAATCAGCCCCAGCATTTT.

This clonotype has a handful of counts. This chain connects TRBV12-3 or TRBV12-4 to TRBJ1-4; D may be TRBD1 (5 bases). This CDR3 is built from 16 residues. The V end was cut by 4 bases, the J end by 5 bases, with 17 bases between. The CDR3 loop reads CASSSFRDRRNEKLFF. CDR3 coding DNA: TGTGCCAGCAGTTCCTTCCGGGACCGACGGAATGAAAAACTGTTTTTT.

This clonotype was seen only a few times. This chain uses TRBV24-1 with TRBJ2-1, with D perhaps being TRBD1 or TRBD2 (6 bases each). Germline CDR1 KGHDR, CDR2 SFDVKD. The germline V and J ends were trimmed by 2 bases and 10 bases, with 11 bases remaining between them. The CDR3 loop spans 13 amino acids. CDR3 DNA sequence: TGTGCCACCAGTGATTGGGGGGCCAGCGAGCAGTTCTTC. Translation gives CATSDWGASEQFF.

This clonotype was found a few times. The genes are TRBV7-6 and TRBJ1-5, with D possibly matching TRBD1 (5 bases). V lost 2 bases and J 6 bases, leaving 8 bases between the germline ends. The CDR3 has 13 residues. Germline V gene lookup returns CDR1 SGHVS and CDR2 FNYEAQ. CDR3 nucleotide sequence: TGTGCCAGCAGCTTACTAGGGGTTCAGCCCCAGCATTTT. This encodes CASSLLGVQPQHF.